This TCR beta chain was documented in a study of blood T cell repertoires in COVID-19. Study-wide context: T cells, B-cell-depleted T cells, or PBMCs supplied cDNA or gDNA.

V was clipped by 1 base and J by 3 bases; unmatched bases: 5. CDR3 length: 15 amino acids. CDR1 and CDR2 from the germline V gene are SGHDT and YYEEEE. Authors' processing steps: Researchers report that nucleated cell counts were estimated from reference gene primer amplification. Here immunoSEQ multiplex PCR was the method, and the copy in TCRdb shows in-frame clones only, minus some. D and trimming were read from the DNA, whereas the V and J calls and clone size are those reported in that table. The table includes 150,000 to 250,000 clones, roughly 94% detected once. The J gene is TRBJ2-7, the V gene TRBV5-6; TRBD2 matches 9 bases. The source material was peripheral blood. The TCR comes from a man aged 25-45 years with COVID-19, enrolled during active disease. The CDR3 is CASSLSSGAHYEQYF. CDR3 DNA: TGTGCCAGCAGCTTGTCTAGCGGGGCCCACTACGAGCAGTACTTC.